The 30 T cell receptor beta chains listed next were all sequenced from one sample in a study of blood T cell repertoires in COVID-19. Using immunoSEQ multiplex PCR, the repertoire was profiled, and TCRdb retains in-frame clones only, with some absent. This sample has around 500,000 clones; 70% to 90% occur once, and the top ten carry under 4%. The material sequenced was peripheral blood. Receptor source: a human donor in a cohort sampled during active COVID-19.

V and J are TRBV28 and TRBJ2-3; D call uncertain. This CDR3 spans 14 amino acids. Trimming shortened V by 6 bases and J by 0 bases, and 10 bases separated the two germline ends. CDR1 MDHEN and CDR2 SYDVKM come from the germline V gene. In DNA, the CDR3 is TGTGCCAGCAGGTCCCGGAGTAGCACAGATACGCAGTATTTT. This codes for CASRSRSSTDTQYF. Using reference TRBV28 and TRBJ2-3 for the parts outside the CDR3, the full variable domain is DVKVTQSSRYLVKRTGEKVFLECVQDMDHENMFWYRQDPGLGLRLIYFSYDVKMKEKGDIPEGYSVSREKKERFSLILESASTNQTSMYLCASRSRSSTDTQYFGPGTRLTVL.

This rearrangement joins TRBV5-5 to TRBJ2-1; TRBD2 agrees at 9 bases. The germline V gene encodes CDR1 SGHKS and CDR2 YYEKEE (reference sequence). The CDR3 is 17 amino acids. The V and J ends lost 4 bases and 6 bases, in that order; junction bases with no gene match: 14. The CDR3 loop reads CASSPYGATSGFNEQFF. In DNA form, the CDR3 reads TGTGCCAGCAGCCCCTACGGCGCGACTAGCGGCTTCAATGAGCAGTTCTTC. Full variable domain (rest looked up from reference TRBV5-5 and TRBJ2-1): DAGVTQSPTHLIKTRGQQVTLRCSPISGHKSVSWYQQVLGQGPQFIFQYYEKEERGRGNFPDRFSARQFPNYSSELNVNALLLGDSALYLCASSPYGATSGFNEQFFGPGTRLTVL.

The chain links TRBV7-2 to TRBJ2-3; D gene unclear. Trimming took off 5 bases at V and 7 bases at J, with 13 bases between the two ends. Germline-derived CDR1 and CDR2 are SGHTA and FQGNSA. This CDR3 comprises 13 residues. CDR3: CASSVLPRYTQYF. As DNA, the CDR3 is TGTGCCAGCAGCGTCCTTCCGCGGTATACGCAGTATTTT.

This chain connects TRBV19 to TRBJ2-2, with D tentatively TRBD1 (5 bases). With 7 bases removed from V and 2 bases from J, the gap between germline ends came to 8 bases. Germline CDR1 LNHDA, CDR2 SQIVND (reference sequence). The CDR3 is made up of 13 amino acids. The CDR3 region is CASNQGNTGELFF. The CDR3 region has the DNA TGTGCCAGTAACCAGGGAAACACCGGGGAGCTGTTTTTT.

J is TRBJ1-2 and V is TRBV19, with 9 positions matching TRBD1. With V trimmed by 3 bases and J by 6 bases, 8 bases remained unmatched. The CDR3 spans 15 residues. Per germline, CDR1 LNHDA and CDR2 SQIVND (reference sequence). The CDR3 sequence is CASSMQGGTGHGYTF. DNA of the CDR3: TGTGCCAGTAGTATGCAGGGCGGGACAGGGCATGGCTACACCTTC.

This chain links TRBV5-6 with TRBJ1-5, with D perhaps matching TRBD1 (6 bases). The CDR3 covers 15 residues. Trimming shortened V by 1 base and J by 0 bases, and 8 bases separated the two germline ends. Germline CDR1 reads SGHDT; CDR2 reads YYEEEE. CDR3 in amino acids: CASSLQGPSNQPQHF. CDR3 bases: TGTGCCAGCAGCTTGCAGGGGCCTAGCAATCAGCCCCAGCATTTT.

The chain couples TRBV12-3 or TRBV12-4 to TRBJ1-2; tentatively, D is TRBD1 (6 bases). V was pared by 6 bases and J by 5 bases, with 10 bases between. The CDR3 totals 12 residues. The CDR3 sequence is CASSQDRYGYTF. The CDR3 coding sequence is TGTGCCAGCAGCCAGGACAGATATGGCTACACCTTC.

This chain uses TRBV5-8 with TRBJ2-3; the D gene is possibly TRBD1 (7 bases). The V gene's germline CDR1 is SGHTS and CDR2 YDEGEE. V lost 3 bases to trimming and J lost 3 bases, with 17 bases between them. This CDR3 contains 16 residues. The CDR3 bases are TGTGCCAGCAGCTGGCGGGACAGCCCACTAACAGATACGCAGTATTTT. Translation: CASSWRDSPLTDTQYF. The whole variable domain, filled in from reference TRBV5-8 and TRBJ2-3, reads EAGVTQSPTHLIKTRGQQATLRCSPISGHTSVYWYQQALGLGLQFLLWYDEGEERNRGNFPPRFSGRQFPNYSSELNVNALELEDSALYLCASSWRDSPLTDTQYFGPGTRLTVL.

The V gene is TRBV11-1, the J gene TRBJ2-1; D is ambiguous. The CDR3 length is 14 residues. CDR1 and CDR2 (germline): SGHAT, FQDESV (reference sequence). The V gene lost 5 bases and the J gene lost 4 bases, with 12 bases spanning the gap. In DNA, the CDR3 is TGTGCCAGCAGCCCAGATCAAATGTACAATGAGCAGTTCTTC. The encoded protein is CASSPDQMYNEQFF.

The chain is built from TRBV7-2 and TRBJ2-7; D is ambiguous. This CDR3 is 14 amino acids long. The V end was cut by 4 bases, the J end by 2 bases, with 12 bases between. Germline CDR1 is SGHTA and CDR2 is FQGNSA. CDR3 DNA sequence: TGTGCCAGCAGCTCACGGCAGGAAGCCTACGAGCAGTACTTC. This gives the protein CASSSRQEAYEQYF.

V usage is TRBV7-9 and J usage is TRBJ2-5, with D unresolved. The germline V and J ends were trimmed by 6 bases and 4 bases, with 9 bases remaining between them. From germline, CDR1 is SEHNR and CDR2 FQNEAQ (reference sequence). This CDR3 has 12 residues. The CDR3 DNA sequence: TGTGCCAGCAGGGAGATAGTAGAGACCCAGTACTTC. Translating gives CASREIVETQYF.

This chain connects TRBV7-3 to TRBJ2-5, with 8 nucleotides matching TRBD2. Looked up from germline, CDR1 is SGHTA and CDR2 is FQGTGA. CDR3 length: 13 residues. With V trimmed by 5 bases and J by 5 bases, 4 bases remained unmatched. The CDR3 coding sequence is TGTGCCAGCAGCGCGGGGGGCCTGGAGACCCAGTACTTC. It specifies CASSAGGLETQYF. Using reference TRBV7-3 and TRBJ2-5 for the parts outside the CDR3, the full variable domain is GAGVSQTPSNKVTEKGKYVELRCDPISGHTALYWYRQSLGQGPEFLIYFQGTGAADDSGLPNDRFFAVRPEGSVSTLKIQRTERGDSAVYLCASSAGGLETQYFGPGTRLLVL.

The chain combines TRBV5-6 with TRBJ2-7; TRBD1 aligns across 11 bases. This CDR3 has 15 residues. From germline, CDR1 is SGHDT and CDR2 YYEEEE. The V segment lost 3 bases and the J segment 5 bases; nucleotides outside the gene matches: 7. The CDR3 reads CASSYAGTGGNEQYF. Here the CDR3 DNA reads TGTGCCAGCAGCTACGCCGGGACAGGGGGGAACGAGCAGTACTTC.

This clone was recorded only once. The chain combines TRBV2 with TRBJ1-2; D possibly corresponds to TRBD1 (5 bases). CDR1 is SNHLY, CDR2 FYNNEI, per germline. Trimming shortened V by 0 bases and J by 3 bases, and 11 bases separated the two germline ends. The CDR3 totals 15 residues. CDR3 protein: CASSEARGSDYGYTF. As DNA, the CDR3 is TGTGCCAGCAGTGAAGCACGGGGGTCGGACTATGGCTACACCTTC.

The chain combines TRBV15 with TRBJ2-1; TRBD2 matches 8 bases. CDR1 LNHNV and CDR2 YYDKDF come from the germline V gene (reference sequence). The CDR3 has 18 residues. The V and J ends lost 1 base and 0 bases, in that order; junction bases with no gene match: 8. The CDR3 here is CATSRGLAGRSSYNEQFF. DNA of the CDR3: TGTGCCACCAGCAGAGGTCTAGCGGGTAGGAGCTCCTACAATGAGCAGTTCTTC.

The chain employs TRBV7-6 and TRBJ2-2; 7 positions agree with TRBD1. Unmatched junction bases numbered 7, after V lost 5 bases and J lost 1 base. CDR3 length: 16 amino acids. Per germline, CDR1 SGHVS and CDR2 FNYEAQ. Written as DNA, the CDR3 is TGTGCCAGCAGCCCCAGGACAGGCCTGAACACCGGGGAGCTGTTTTTT. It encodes CASSPRTGLNTGELFF. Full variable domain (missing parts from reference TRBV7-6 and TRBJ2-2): GAGVSQSPRYKVTKRGQDVALRCDPISGHVSLYWYRQALGQGPEFLTYFNYEAQQDKSGLPNDRFSAERPEGSISTLTIQRTEQRDSAMYRCASSPRTGLNTGELFFGEGSRLTVL.

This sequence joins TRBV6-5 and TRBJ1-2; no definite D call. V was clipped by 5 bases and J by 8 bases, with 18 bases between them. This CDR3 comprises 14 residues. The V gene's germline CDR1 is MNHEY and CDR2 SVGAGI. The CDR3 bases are TGTGCCAGCAGTACGGCGGACGCCTCGGGAGGCTACACCTTC. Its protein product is CASSTADASGGYTF.

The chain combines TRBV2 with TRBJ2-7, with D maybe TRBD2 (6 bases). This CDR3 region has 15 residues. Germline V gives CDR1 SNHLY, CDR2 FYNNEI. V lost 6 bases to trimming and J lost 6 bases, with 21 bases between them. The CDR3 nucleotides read TGTGCCAGCAGCGAGGGACTCCCCCTGGGGTCCGAGCAGTACTTC. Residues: CASSEGLPLGSEQYF.

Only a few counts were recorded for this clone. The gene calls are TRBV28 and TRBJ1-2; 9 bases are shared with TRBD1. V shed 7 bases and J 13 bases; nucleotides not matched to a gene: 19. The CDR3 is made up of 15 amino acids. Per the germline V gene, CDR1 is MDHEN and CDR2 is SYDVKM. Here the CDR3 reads CASTVGGTGSISSTF. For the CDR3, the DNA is TGTGCCAGCACCGTAGGGGGGACAGGGTCTATATCAAGCACCTTC.

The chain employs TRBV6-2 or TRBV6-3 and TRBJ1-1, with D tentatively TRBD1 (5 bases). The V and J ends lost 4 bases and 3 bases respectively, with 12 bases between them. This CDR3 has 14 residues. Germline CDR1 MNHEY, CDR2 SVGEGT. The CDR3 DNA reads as TGTGCCAGCAGTTCCCAGGGATACGACACTGAAGCTTTCTTT. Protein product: CASSSQGYDTEAFF.

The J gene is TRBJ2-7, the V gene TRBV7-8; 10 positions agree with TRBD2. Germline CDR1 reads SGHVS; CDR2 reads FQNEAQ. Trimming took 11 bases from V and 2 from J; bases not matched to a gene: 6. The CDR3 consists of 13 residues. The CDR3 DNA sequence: TGTGCCGCGGCTAGCGGGAGTACCTACGAGCAGTACTTC. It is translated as CAAASGSTYEQYF.

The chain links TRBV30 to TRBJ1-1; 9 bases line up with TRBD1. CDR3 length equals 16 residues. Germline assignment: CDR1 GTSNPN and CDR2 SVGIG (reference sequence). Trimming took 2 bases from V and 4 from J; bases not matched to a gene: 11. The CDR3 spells CAWSRTGAQGITEAFF. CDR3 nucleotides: TGTGCCTGGAGTCGGACAGGGGCCCAGGGTATCACTGAAGCTTTCTTT. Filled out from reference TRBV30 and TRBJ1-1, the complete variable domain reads SQTIHQWPATLVQPVGSPLSLECTVEGTSNPNLYWYRQAAGRGLQLLFYSVGIGQISSEVPQNLSASRPQDRQFILSSKKLLLSDSGFYLCAWSRTGAQGITEAFFGQGTRLTVV.

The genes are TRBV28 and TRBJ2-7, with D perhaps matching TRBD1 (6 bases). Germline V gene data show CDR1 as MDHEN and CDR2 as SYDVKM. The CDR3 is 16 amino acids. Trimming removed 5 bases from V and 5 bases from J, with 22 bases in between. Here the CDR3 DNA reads TGTGCCAGCAGTCACTCACAGGGAAACGGGCCGGACGAGCAGTACTTC. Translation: CASSHSQGNGPDEQYF.

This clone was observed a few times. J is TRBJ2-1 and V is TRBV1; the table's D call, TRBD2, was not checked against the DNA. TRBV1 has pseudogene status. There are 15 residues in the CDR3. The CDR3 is CTSRVDGRGSNEQFF. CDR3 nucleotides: TGCACCAGCAGGGTGGACGGGAGGGGCTCCAATGAGCAGTTCTTC.

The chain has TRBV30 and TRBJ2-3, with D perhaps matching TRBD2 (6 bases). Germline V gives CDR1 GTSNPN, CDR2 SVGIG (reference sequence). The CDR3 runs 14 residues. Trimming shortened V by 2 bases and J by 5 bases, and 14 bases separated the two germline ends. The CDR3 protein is CAWSRGAQGDTQYF. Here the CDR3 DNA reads TGTGCCTGGAGTCGCGGGGCGCAGGGAGATACGCAGTATTTT.

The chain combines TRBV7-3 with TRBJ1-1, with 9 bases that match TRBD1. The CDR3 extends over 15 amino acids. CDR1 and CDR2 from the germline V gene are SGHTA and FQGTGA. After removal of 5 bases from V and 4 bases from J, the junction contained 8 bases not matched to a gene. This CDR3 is CASSPRTGVGTEAFF. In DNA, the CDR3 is TGTGCCAGCAGCCCGCGGACAGGGGTAGGCACTGAAGCTTTCTTT.

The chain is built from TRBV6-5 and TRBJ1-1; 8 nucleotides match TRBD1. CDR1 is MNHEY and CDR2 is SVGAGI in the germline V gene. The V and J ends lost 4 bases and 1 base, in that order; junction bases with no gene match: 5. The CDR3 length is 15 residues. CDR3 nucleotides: TGTGCCAGCAGTTCCTCAGGACAGGGGAACACTGAAGCTTTCTTT. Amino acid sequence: CASSSSGQGNTEAFF.

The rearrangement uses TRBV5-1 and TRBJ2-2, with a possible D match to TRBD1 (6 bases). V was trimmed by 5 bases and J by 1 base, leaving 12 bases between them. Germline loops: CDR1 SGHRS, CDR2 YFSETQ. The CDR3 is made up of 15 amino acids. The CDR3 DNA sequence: TGCGCCAGCAGTAGGGGGACACAGAACACCGGGGAGCTGTTTTTT. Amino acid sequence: CASSRGTQNTGELFF.

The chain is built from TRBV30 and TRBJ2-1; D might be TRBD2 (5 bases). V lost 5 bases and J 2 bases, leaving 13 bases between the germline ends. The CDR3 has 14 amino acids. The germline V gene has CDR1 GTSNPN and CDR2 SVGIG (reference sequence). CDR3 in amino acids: CAWETRKTYNEQFF. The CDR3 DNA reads TGTGCCTGGGAAACTAGAAAGACCTACAATGAGCAGTTCTTC.

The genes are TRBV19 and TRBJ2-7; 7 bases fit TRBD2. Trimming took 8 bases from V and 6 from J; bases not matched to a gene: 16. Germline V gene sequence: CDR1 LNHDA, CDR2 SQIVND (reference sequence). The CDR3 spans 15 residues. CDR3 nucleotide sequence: TGTGCCAGTCGGAGAAGGTCCAGCGGGATAACCGAGCAGTACTTC. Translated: CASRRRSSGITEQYF.